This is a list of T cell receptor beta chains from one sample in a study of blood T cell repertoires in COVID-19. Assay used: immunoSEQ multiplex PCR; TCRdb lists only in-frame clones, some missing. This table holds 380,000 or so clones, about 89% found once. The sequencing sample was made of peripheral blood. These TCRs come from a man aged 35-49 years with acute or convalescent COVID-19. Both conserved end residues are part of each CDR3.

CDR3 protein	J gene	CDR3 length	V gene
CASSLTGTGANVLTF	TRBJ2-6	15	TRBV7-3
CASSRGLSRYQPQHF	TRBJ1-5	15	TRBV28
CASSFTGVYGYTF	TRBJ1-2	13	TRBV27
CASSLEGQGLNTGELFF	TRBJ2-2	17	TRBV5-4
CASRTGGANTEAFF	TRBJ1-1	14	TRBV28
CASSESRYTDTQYF	TRBJ2-3	14	TRBV9
CASSVPTPGPGGTEAFF	TRBJ1-1	17	TRBV9
CASSYESTEAFF	TRBJ1-1	12	TRBV6-6
CASSESASGTSSYEQYF	TRBJ2-7	17	TRBV10-1
CASITGQFLTDTQYF	TRBJ2-3	15	TRBV6-5
CASSLRQGTYNEQFF	TRBJ2-1	15	TRBV6-4
CASSLQGTRETQYF	TRBJ2-5	14	TRBV5-1
CASSDARGISGNTIYF	TRBJ1-3	16	TRBV18
CATQGQGNQPQHF	TRBJ1-5	13	TRBV24-1
CASSIRAGNYGYTF	TRBJ1-2	14	TRBV19
CASSVKGASTGELFF	TRBJ2-2	15	TRBV9
CASSLTRDRVNSPLHF	TRBJ1-6	16	TRBV9
CASSRDSLGVYEQYF	TRBJ2-7	15	TRBV28
CASSHLINYEQYF	TRBJ2-7	13	TRBV4-3
CASSFRGSSYNEQFF	TRBJ2-1	15	TRBV7-2
CASSGSGPGGLQTQYF	TRBJ2-5	16	TRBV7-9
CASRSNSFSGNTIYF	TRBJ1-3	15	TRBV19
CASSAGTHSNQPQHF	TRBJ1-5	15	TRBV19
CASSLTGDGGYTF	TRBJ1-2	13	TRBV6-5
CASSFLSGYQETQYF	TRBJ2-5	15	TRBV5-1
CASSQTSTDTQYF	TRBJ2-3	13	TRBV28
CASSQRGGAGTGELFF	TRBJ2-2	16	TRBV4-3
CASSSRRGWDNQPQHF	TRBJ1-5	16	TRBV28
CASSLDGDTEYNEQFF	TRBJ2-1	16	TRBV11-2